This TCR beta chain was recorded in a study of shared clonotypes between healthy human individuals. CDR1 and CDR2 (germline): GTSNPN, SVGIG (reference sequence). Trimming took off 1 base at V and 5 bases at J, with 11 bases between the two ends. There are 13 residues in the CDR3. Profiling relied on immunoSEQ multiplex PCR, and the TCRdb table lists in-frame clones only, not all of them. The sample lists 2 million to 2.5 million clones, about 94% seen once, with approximately 0.13% in the top ten. The source is a man between 18 and 29 years old in good health. The specimen was naive CD4+ T cells sorted from blood. As to subset: CD45RA+ positively selected. The V gene is TRBV30, the J gene TRBJ2-5; D remains unclear. In nucleotides, the CDR3 is TGTGCCTGGAGTGAAGTAGTATGGGAGACCCAGTACTTC. Its translation: CAWSEVVWETQYF.